One sample yielded the 8 T cell receptor beta chains listed below, sequenced in a study of Tregs in tolerant kidney transplant recipients. Profiling relied on immunoSEQ multiplex PCR, and the TCRdb table lists in-frame clones only, not all of them. Of under 100,000 clones in the sample, more than 90% are singletons; the top ten hold 4.5% to 5%. The specimen sequenced was CD8+ T cells from blood. The source is a human donor in good health.

The rearrangement joins TRBV27 to TRBJ2-2, with unresolved D. This CDR3 comprises 14 residues. Germline values: CDR1 MNHEY, CDR2 SMNVEV (reference sequence). V lost 3 bases and J lost 4, with 9 bases in between. CDR3 bases: TGTGCCAGCAGTTTCAAAAGGCTCACCGGGGAGCTGTTTTTT. This encodes CASSFKRLTGELFF.

The rearrangement uses TRBV29-1 and TRBJ2-7; D unclear. Trimming took off 6 bases at V and 2 bases at J, with 11 bases between the two ends. CDR1 and CDR2 from the germline V gene are SQVTM and ANQGSEA. This CDR3 has 12 amino acids. The DNA for the CDR3 is TGCAGCGTGACTGACCTTACCTACGAGCAGTACTTC. Translated, it gives CSVTDLTYEQYF.

The J gene is TRBJ2-1, the V gene TRBV27, with a tentative D call TRBD2 (5 bases). Germline loops: CDR1 MNHEY, CDR2 SMNVEV (reference sequence). The germline V and J ends were trimmed by 5 bases and 3 bases, with 11 bases remaining between them. This CDR3 has 14 residues. The CDR3 nucleotides are TGTGCCAGCAGTCCCGGGGAAAACTACAATGAGCAGTTCTTC. Protein product: CASSPGENYNEQFF.

This chain uses TRBV9 with TRBJ2-7; TRBD2 matches 9 bases. J lost 2 bases, V lost 4 bases, and 10 bases had no gene match. The CDR3 consists of 16 residues. Germline CDR1 reads SGDLS; CDR2 reads YYNGEE. The CDR3 reads CASSPNQLAGTYEQYF. The DNA of the CDR3 is TGTGCCAGCAGCCCCAACCAGCTAGCGGGGACCTACGAGCAGTACTTC.

The genes are TRBV9 and TRBJ2-5, with D possibly TRBD2 on 6 matching bases. Trimming left V 4 bases short and J 0 bases short, with 13 bases between. Germline V gene data show CDR1 as SGDLS and CDR2 as YYNGEE. This CDR3 has 15 amino acids. CDR3 in DNA: TGTGCCAGCAGCACCGAGGGACTGCACCAAGAGACCCAGTACTTC. It encodes CASSTEGLHQETQYF.

The chain is built from TRBV5-1 and TRBJ2-1; no clear D gene. Trimming cost V 4 bases and J 5 bases, with 16 bases left between them. The CDR3 loop spans 15 amino acids. CDR1 and CDR2 (germline): SGHRS, YFSETQ. CDR3 residues: CASSQRDPGDNEQFF. In DNA form, the CDR3 reads TGCGCCAGCAGCCAAAGGGATCCAGGCGACAATGAGCAGTTCTTC.

A single count supports this clone. The chain combines TRBV6-1 with TRBJ2-7; 7 nucleotides line up with TRBD1. The V gene's germline CDR1 is MNHNS and CDR2 SASEGT. V dropped 5 bases and J dropped 2; count of bases not matched to a gene: 6. CDR3 size: 14 residues. CDR3 coding DNA: TGTGCCAGCAGTTTTTGGCAGGGGGCCTACGAGCAGTACTTC. Its protein is CASSFWQGAYEQYF.

This chain connects TRBV6-5 to TRBJ1-2, with 9 bases that match TRBD1. CDR1 and CDR2 from the germline V gene are MNHEY and SVGAGI. Trimming at V came to 5 bases and at J to 4 bases, leaving 2 bases not matched to a gene. This CDR3 region has 13 residues. CDR3 in DNA: TGTGCCAGCAGTCGGGACAGGGTCTATGGCTACACCTTC. Encoded protein: CASSRDRVYGYTF.